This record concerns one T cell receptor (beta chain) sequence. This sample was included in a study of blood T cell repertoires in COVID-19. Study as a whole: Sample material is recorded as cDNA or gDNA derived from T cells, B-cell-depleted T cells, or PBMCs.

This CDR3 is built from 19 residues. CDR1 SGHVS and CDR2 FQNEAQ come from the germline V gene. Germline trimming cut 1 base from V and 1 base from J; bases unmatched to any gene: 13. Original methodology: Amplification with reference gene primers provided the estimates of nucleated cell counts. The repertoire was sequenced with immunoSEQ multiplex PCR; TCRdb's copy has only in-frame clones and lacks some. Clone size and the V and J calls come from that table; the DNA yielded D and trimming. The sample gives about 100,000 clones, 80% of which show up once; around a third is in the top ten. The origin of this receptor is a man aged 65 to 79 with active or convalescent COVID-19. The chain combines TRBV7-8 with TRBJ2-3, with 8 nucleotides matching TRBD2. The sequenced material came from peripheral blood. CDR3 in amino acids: CASSLDGGTSYGGTDTQYF. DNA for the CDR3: TGTGCCAGCAGCTTAGACGGGGGGACTAGTTATGGGGGCACAGATACGCAGTATTTT. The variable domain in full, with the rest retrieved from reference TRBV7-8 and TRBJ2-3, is GAGVSQSPRYKVAKRGQDVALRCDPISGHVSLFWYQQALGQGPEFLTYFQNEAQLDKSGLPSDRFFAERPEGSVSTLKIQRTQQEDSAVYLCASSLDGGTSYGGTDTQYFGPGTRLTVL.